The clone carrying this TCR beta chain was seen only once. The data were taken from a study of shared clonotypes between healthy human individuals. Overall study context: A donor's plate count was three for CD4 naive and three for CD4 memory; CD8 naive had two and CD8 memory one.

The method was immunoSEQ multiplex PCR; TCRdb's version includes in-frame clones alone and lacks a portion of them. The sample lists hundreds of thousands of clones; approximately 97% were seen once. Per the germline V gene, CDR1 is SGHKS and CDR2 is YYEKEE (reference sequence). The CDR3 spans 11 residues. Trimming left V 0 bases short and J 5 bases short, with 2 bases between. The chain couples TRBV5-5 to TRBJ1-2; no reliable D call. This clonotype was obtained from a woman younger than 45 in good health. The material sequenced was naive CD4+ T cells sorted from blood. This sample's subset: CD45RA+ positively selected. The CDR3 region is CASSLEYGYTF. CDR3 coding DNA: TGTGCCAGCAGCTTGGAGTATGGCTACACCTTC.